Following are 18 T cell receptor beta chains from one sample sequenced in a study of Graves' ophthalmopathy and Graves' hyperthyroidism. Transcripts of RNA were the source for amplifying TCR beta CDR3 regions. HTBI primers primed a first-round RT-PCR, and a second-round multiplex PCR followed. Via MiXCR, TCRdb re-called the multiplex PCR reads, giving one row per CDR3 protein. The table has hundreds of thousands of distinct CDR3 sequences, approximately 21% seen once. Sequences were obtained from peripheral blood. The source of these receptors is a woman aged 18 to 35 with stable Graves' hyperthyroidism. Some clones in this sample may be carry-over from other donors' samples.

This clonotype was recorded at least ten times. The chain has TRBV6-2 or TRBV6-3 and TRBJ2-2, with D unresolved. The CDR3 is 12 amino acids. Trimming cost V 2 bases and J 9 bases, with 7 bases left between them. CDR1 and CDR2 from the germline V gene are MNHEY and SVGEGT. DNA for the CDR3: TGTGCCAGCAGTTACATCGGCCGGGAGCTGTTTTTT. Amino acids: CASSYIGRELFF.

This clonotype was counted only a few times. The chain carries TRBV6-1 and TRBJ1-1; D not resolved. Deletions cut 1 base from V and 0 bases from J, with 12 bases between. The length of the CDR3 is 16 residues. The germline V gene encodes CDR1 MNHNS and CDR2 SASEGT. CDR3 amino acids: CASSEDWSLMNTEAFF. CDR3 nucleotide sequence: TGTGCCAGCAGTGAAGACTGGTCACTAATGAACACTGAAGCTTTCTTT.

This chain joins TRBV5-5 and TRBJ1-5, with D possibly matching TRBD1 (5 bases). CDR3 length equals 15 residues. Trimming stripped 4 bases from V and 0 bases from J, with 11 bases between. Germline V gives CDR1 SGHKS, CDR2 YYEKEE (reference sequence). The CDR3 sequence: CASSAGTHSNQPQHF. In nucleotides, the CDR3 is TGTGCCAGCAGCGCCGGGACCCATAGCAATCAGCCCCAGCATTTT.

The rearrangement links TRBV11-2 to TRBJ2-4, with TRBD2 matching over 10 bases. Germline V gene data show CDR1 as SGHAT and CDR2 as FQNNGV. Germline trimming cut 3 bases from V and 14 bases from J; bases unmatched to any gene: 16. The CDR3 is 16 amino acids. CDR3 in DNA: TGTGCCAGCAGCTTGACGTCTAGCGGGGGTTCCACGGTTAAGTACTTC. This codes for CASSLTSSGGSTVKYF.

This clonotype was detected a few times. This chain connects TRBV20-1 to TRBJ2-3, with a tentative D call TRBD2 (6 bases). Germline V gives CDR1 DFQATT, CDR2 SNEGSKA (reference sequence). The V gene lost 3 bases and the J gene lost 0 bases, with 10 bases spanning the gap. CDR3 length: 14 residues. In nucleotides, the CDR3 is TGCAGTGCTAGGAAGGGGACTAGCACAGATACGCAGTATTTT. Its translation is CSARKGTSTDTQYF.

This clonotype was seen only a few times. The chain couples TRBV13 to TRBJ2-2; 10 bases fit TRBD1. The CDR3 has 16 amino acids. CDR1 and CDR2 (germline): PRHDT, FYEKMQ (reference sequence). Trimming cost V 5 bases and J 3 bases; bases outside gene matches: 6. CDR3 amino acids: CASSPPGQGYTGELFF. CDR3 DNA: TGTGCCAGCAGCCCTCCGGGACAGGGGTACACCGGGGAGCTGTTTTTT. The complete variable domain, with remaining parts taken from reference TRBV13 and TRBJ2-2, reads AAGVIQSPRHLIKEKRETATLKCYPIPRHDTVYWYQQGPGQDPQFLISFYEKMQSDKGSIPDRFSAQQFSDYHSELNMSSLELGDSALYFCASSPPGQGYTGELFFGEGSRLTVL.

This clonotype occurred many times. The genes are TRBV10-2 and TRBJ1-2, with 8 positions matching TRBD1. V dropped 5 bases and J dropped 7; count of bases not matched to a gene: 9. Per the germline V gene, CDR1 is WSHSY and CDR2 is SAAADI. This CDR3 is built from 14 residues. The CDR3 nucleotides read TGCGCCAGCAGTCCCGGGACAGGAGTTGGTGGCTACACCTTC. Translated: CASSPGTGVGGYTF.

To note about this clonotype: An end of the junction does not agree with germline; a read error may underlie this. J is TRBJ1-2 and V is TRBV6-1; D remains unclear. The germline V gene has CDR1 MNHNS and CDR2 SASEGT. The length of the CDR3 is 14 residues. CDR3 DNA sequence: TGTGCCAGCGGTGAAGAGTGGGAAGGCGATGGCTACACCTTC. Translation gives CASGEEWEGDGYTF.

In this sample, this clonotype turned up many times. This chain links TRBV11-2 with TRBJ2-7, with D perhaps matching TRBD1 or TRBD2 (5 bases each). In germline, CDR1 is SGHAT, CDR2 FQNNGV. Trimming removed 5 bases from V and 6 bases from J, with 23 bases in between. The CDR3 runs 16 residues. The CDR3 nucleotides read TGTGCCAGCAGCCGGGCATTCTTTGGGACGCCCAGCGAGCAGTACTTC. The encoded protein is CASSRAFFGTPSEQYF.

In this sample, this clonotype turned up a few times. The V gene is TRBV18, the J gene TRBJ1-1; D is unresolved. The CDR3 has 15 amino acids. Germline assignment: CDR1 KGHSH and CDR2 LQKENI. Trimming left V 3 bases short and J 6 bases short, with 17 bases between. The DNA for the CDR3 is TGTGCCAGCTCACCGGTCGCCCCCCTTGGGGCTGAAGCTTTCTTT. Translation gives CASSPVAPLGAEAFF.

The chain combines TRBV3-1 with TRBJ2-5; 7 bases match TRBD2. With V trimmed by 6 bases and J by 1 base, 11 bases remained unmatched. Germline CDR1 reads LGHDT; CDR2 reads YNNKEL (reference sequence). The CDR3 length is 16 residues. CDR3 sequence (DNA): TGTGCCAGCAGTCAATCTCCTAGCGGAGGCCAAGAGACCCAGTACTTC. It is translated as CASSQSPSGGQETQYF.

At least ten counts were recorded for this clonotype. The V and J genes are TRBV15 and TRBJ1-1; D is uncertain. Trimming removed 1 base at V and 5 bases at J, with 8 bases between. This CDR3 is 13 amino acids long. Germline V gives CDR1 LNHNV, CDR2 YYDKDF (reference sequence). The CDR3 bases are TGTGCCACCAGCAGAGGCCGGGTTACTGAAGCTTTCTTT. This translates into CATSRGRVTEAFF.

The gene calls are TRBV4-1 and TRBJ1-5; the D gene is possibly TRBD1 (6 bases). This CDR3 region has 15 residues. Trimming pared 1 base from V and 7 bases from J, leaving 14 bases between. CDR1 and CDR2 (germline): MGHRA, YSYEKL. CDR3 bases: TGCGCCAGCAGCCAAGGTTTGGGGGCCAGACAGCCCCAGCATTTT. This gives the protein CASSQGLGARQPQHF.

As to this clonotype: This likely reflects a read error, since a far larger clone is one base away. V and J are TRBV20-1 and TRBJ1-2, with 10 bases aligning to TRBD1. The CDR3 runs 13 residues. CDR1 is DFQATT and CDR2 is SNEGSKA in the germline V gene (reference sequence). V gave up 4 bases and J gave up 2 bases; unmatched junction bases: 1. CDR3 sequence (DNA): TGCAGTGCTAAGGACAGGGGGAACTATGGCTACACCTTC. Translated, it gives CSAKDRGNYGYTF.

This clonotype was recorded many times. The V gene is TRBV27, the J gene TRBJ1-2; 9 bases line up with TRBD1. Germline trimming cut 6 bases from V and 2 bases from J; bases unmatched to any gene: 4. The CDR3 totals 14 residues. Germline CDR1 MNHEY, CDR2 SMNVEV (reference sequence). The chain's CDR3 is CASRGQGFNYGYTF. Written as DNA, the CDR3 is TGTGCCAGCAGGGGACAGGGTTTCAACTATGGCTACACCTTC.

The V and J genes are TRBV24-1 and TRBJ2-7, with a possible D match to TRBD1 (6 bases). The V gene's germline CDR1 is KGHDR and CDR2 SFDVKD. This CDR3 spans 14 amino acids. V was clipped by 2 bases and J by 7 bases, with 14 bases between them. For the CDR3, the DNA is TGTGCCACCAGTGATTCAAGGACAGTGGGAGAGCAGTACTTC. This sequence encodes CATSDSRTVGEQYF.

This clonotype was seen a few times. The rearrangement links TRBV12-3 or TRBV12-4 to TRBJ2-7; 7 bases map to TRBD1. J was trimmed by 7 bases and V by 8 bases; bases with no gene match: 11. CDR3 length equals 13 residues. CDR3 amino acids: CASSLGSGGEQYF. The CDR3 bases are TGTGCCAGCTCCTTAGGGTCAGGGGGTGAGCAGTACTTC.

This clonotype has just a few counts. The chain recombines TRBV5-1 with TRBJ2-5, with a weak D call TRBD1 (6 bases). Germline-derived CDR1 and CDR2 are SGHRS and YFSETQ. The CDR3 extends over 15 amino acids. The V and J ends lost 4 bases and 5 bases respectively, with 18 bases between them. CDR3 protein: CASSPYRVNVETQYF. As DNA, the CDR3 is TGCGCCAGCAGCCCGTACAGGGTCAATGTGGAGACCCAGTACTTC.